These 22 T cell receptor beta chains were all obtained from the same sample, sequenced in a study of CD8+ T cells in alopecia areata. cDNA prepared by RNA extraction and subsequent reverse transcription served as the template for sequencing. Clones were read by immunoSEQ multiplex PCR, and TCRdb kept only the in-frame ones, dropping some. Of more than 90,000 clones in the sample, roughly 69% are singletons; the top ten hold approximately 2.8%. Input material: CD4+ T cells sorted from blood. The receptors derive from a human donor in good health.

The chain joins TRBV5-6 to TRBJ2-1; 14 positions match TRBD2. The CDR3 sequence is 16 residues long. Per the germline V gene, CDR1 is SGHDT and CDR2 is YYEEEE. The V and J ends lost 4 bases and 8 bases, in that order; junction bases with no gene match: 8. The CDR3 bases are TGTGCCAGCAGCCCGGGACTAGCGGGGGTAAAAGATGAGCAGTTCTTC. Amino acid sequence: CASSPGLAGVKDEQFF.

The gene calls are TRBV15 and TRBJ1-5; no clear D gene. The length of the CDR3 is 12 residues. V shed 1 base and J shed 7 bases, with 5 bases lying between them. From germline, CDR1 is LNHNV and CDR2 YYDKDF (reference sequence). CDR3 in amino acids: CATSRGPQPQHF. In nucleotides, the CDR3 is TGTGCCACCAGCAGAGGACCCCAGCCCCAGCATTTT.

The J gene is TRBJ2-5, the V gene TRBV7-2; D is perhaps TRBD2 (6 bases). The ends were cut back, 3 bases at V and 5 bases at J, with 13 bases in the middle. The CDR3 sequence is 14 residues long. Germline-derived CDR1 and CDR2 are SGHTA and FQGNSA. The CDR3 reads CASSLATSRETQYF. Here the CDR3 DNA reads TGTGCCAGCAGCTTGGCAACTAGCAGGGAGACCCAGTACTTC.

The rearrangement uses TRBV5-1 and TRBJ1-2; a possible D gene is TRBD1 (6 bases). There are 15 residues in the CDR3. V shed 1 base and J shed 4 bases, with 14 bases lying between them. Germline assignment: CDR1 SGHRS and CDR2 YFSETQ. The CDR3 spells CASSLQWAGAYGYTF. In nucleotides, the CDR3 is TGCGCCAGCAGCTTGCAGTGGGCGGGGGCCTATGGCTACACCTTC. The whole variable domain, filled in from reference TRBV5-1 and TRBJ1-2, reads KAGVTQTPRYLIKTRGQQVTLSCSPISGHRSVSWYQQTPGQGLQFLFEYFSETQRNKGNFPGRFSGRQFSNSRSEMNVSTLELGDSALYLCASSLQWAGAYGYTFGSGTRLTVV.

The chain combines TRBV30 with TRBJ2-2, with D possibly matching TRBD2 (5 bases). Deletions cut 1 base from V and 12 bases from J, with 18 bases between. The CDR3 is made up of 14 amino acids. Germline V gene data show CDR1 as GTSNPN and CDR2 as SVGIG (reference sequence). CDR3 sequence: CAWSERNFGEKLFF. DNA of the CDR3: TGTGCCTGGAGTGAGCGGAATTTTGGGGAGAAGCTGTTTTTT.

This chain connects TRBV2 to TRBJ2-7; D is perhaps TRBD1 (7 bases). With 6 bases removed from V and 5 bases from J, the gap between germline ends came to 14 bases. This CDR3 comprises 13 residues. Germline-derived CDR1 and CDR2 are SNHLY and FYNNEI. CDR3 bases: TGTGCCAGCAGGGACCAGGGGGGCAACGAGCAGTACTTC. Amino acid sequence: CASRDQGGNEQYF.

The chain recombines TRBV29-1 with TRBJ1-1; TRBD1 agrees at 7 bases. The CDR3 totals 12 residues. V was pared by 5 bases and J by 4 bases, with 4 bases of the junction left unmatched. The germline CDR1 and CDR2 sequences are SQVTM and ANQGSEA. As DNA, the CDR3 is TGCAGCGTTACGACAGGGTCCACTGAAGCTTTCTTT. This translates into CSVTTGSTEAFF.

This chain links TRBV28 with TRBJ2-7; no firm D call. Germline V gene sequence: CDR1 MDHEN, CDR2 SYDVKM. Trimming removed 3 bases at V and 2 bases at J, with 8 bases between. The CDR3 spans 13 residues. The CDR3 DNA sequence: TGTGCCAGCAGTTTCACCGACGCCTACGAGCAGTACTTC. This encodes CASSFTDAYEQYF. Variable domain in full (rest from reference TRBV28 and TRBJ2-7): DVKVTQSSRYLVKRTGEKVFLECVQDMDHENMFWYRQDPGLGLRLIYFSYDVKMKEKGDIPEGYSVSREKKERFSLILESASTNQTSMYLCASSFTDAYEQYFGPGTRLTVT.

This sequence joins TRBV29-1 and TRBJ1-1; D is uncertain. The CDR3 length is 13 residues. The germline V gene has CDR1 SQVTM and CDR2 ANQGSEA. V dropped 0 bases and J dropped 5 bases, with 10 bases sitting between them. The CDR3 region is CSVEEYPRTEAFF. The CDR3 DNA sequence: TGCAGCGTTGAAGAATACCCGAGAACTGAAGCTTTCTTT.

The chain employs TRBV6-6 and TRBJ1-6; TRBD1 matches at 10 bases. This CDR3 is built from 15 residues. Germline values: CDR1 MNHNY, CDR2 SVGAGI (reference sequence). Germline trimming cut 7 bases from V and 9 bases from J; bases unmatched to any gene: 9. The DNA for the CDR3 is TGTGCCAGCATCAGCGCGGACAGGGGGATTTCACCCCTCCACTTT. This sequence encodes CASISADRGISPLHF.

The rearrangement links TRBV28 to TRBJ1-4, with D unclear. Germline V gives CDR1 MDHEN, CDR2 SYDVKM. Trimming shortened V by 5 bases and J by 8 bases, and 3 bases separated the two germline ends. This CDR3 spans 10 amino acids. The CDR3 reads CASSTEKLFF. In nucleotides, the CDR3 is TGTGCCAGCAGTACAGAAAAACTGTTTTTT.

This clone was counted between two and nine times. The chain is built from TRBV10-3 and TRBJ1-1; weak D call: TRBD1 (5 bases). The CDR3 runs 13 residues. The germline CDR1 and CDR2 sequences are ENHRY and SYGVKD. Deletions cut 5 bases from V and 6 bases from J, with 13 bases between. The CDR3 coding sequence is TGTGCCATCAGTCAGGGTGTCTCCCCTGAAGCTTTCTTT. The encoded protein is CAISQGVSPEAFF.

V usage is TRBV13 and J usage is TRBJ1-1; 8 bases agree with TRBD1. Looked up from germline, CDR1 is PRHDT and CDR2 is FYEKMQ (reference sequence). With V trimmed by 4 bases and J by 1 base, 2 bases remained unmatched. The CDR3 loop spans 14 amino acids. The CDR3 spells CASSYGQGNTEAFF. Written as DNA, the CDR3 is TGTGCCAGCAGCTATGGACAGGGGAACACTGAAGCTTTCTTT.

This rearrangement joins TRBV30 to TRBJ1-1, with unresolved D. This CDR3 is built from 11 residues. Trimming removed 3 bases at V and 9 bases at J, with 11 bases between. Germline V gene lookup returns CDR1 GTSNPN and CDR2 SVGIG (reference sequence). CDR3 protein: CAWSPNTQAFF. The CDR3, as DNA: TGTGCCTGGAGCCCCAACACCCAAGCTTTCTTT.

V usage is TRBV14 and J usage is TRBJ1-2; the D gene is possibly TRBD1 (5 bases). V lost 0 bases to trimming and J lost 7 bases, with 12 bases between them. Germline values: CDR1 SGHDN, CDR2 FVKESK. The CDR3 has 14 amino acids. For the CDR3, the DNA is TGTGCCAGCAGCCAAGATTTCAGGGCGCGTGGCTACACCTTC. The encoded protein is CASSQDFRARGYTF. The full variable domain, completed using reference TRBV14 and TRBJ1-2, is EAGVTQFPSHSVIEKGQTVTLRCDPISGHDNLYWYRRVMGKEIKFLLHFVKESKQDESGMPNNRFLAERTGGTYSTLKVQPAELEDSGVYFCASSQDFRARGYTFGSGTRLTVV.

The rearrangement joins TRBV6-5 to TRBJ2-1; D possibly corresponds to TRBD2 (6 bases). Germline lookup yields CDR1 MNHEY and CDR2 SVGAGI. V was shortened by 0 bases and J by 8 bases, with 14 bases between the two germline ends. This CDR3 is 15 amino acids long. The CDR3 sequence is CASSYSGLAAYEQFF. CDR3 in DNA: TGTGCCAGCAGTTACTCGGGACTCGCCGCCTATGAGCAGTTCTTC.

The V gene is TRBV6-5, the J gene TRBJ2-3; D might be TRBD2 (6 bases). Trimming took off 8 bases at V and 3 bases at J, with 18 bases between the two ends. This CDR3 comprises 15 residues. Germline assignment: CDR1 MNHEY and CDR2 SVGAGI. CDR3 amino acids: CASGRGRLRTDTQYF. CDR3 in DNA: TGTGCCAGCGGGCGGGGCCGACTCCGGACAGATACGCAGTATTTT.

The chain couples TRBV7-9 to TRBJ1-1; the match to TRBD1 covers 8 bases. Germline loops: CDR1 SEHNR, CDR2 FQNEAQ (reference sequence). The CDR3 runs to 18 residues. V was clipped by 3 bases and J by 0 bases; unmatched bases: 12. The CDR3 here is CASSLVAGGGFMNTEAFF. CDR3 nucleotides: TGTGCCAGCAGCTTGGTCGCAGGGGGCGGTTTCATGAACACTGAAGCTTTCTTT. The full variable domain, in which reference TRBV7-9 and TRBJ1-1 provide the parts outside the CDR3, is DTGVSQNPRHKITKRGQNVTFRCDPISEHNRLYWYRQTLGQGPEFLTYFQNEAQLEKSRLLSDRFSAERPKGSFSTLEIQRTEQGDSAMYLCASSLVAGGGFMNTEAFFGQGTRLTVV.

This clone turned up a few times. Other DNA sequences in the sample encode the same CDR3. The chain employs TRBV10-3 and TRBJ2-3; no clear D. The germline gives CDR1 ENHRY, CDR2 SYGVKD. V dropped 1 base and J dropped 4 bases, with 3 bases sitting between them. This CDR3 region has 12 residues. CDR3 in DNA: TGTGCCATCAGTGAGTATCCAGATACGCAGTATTTT. Amino acid sequence: CAISEYPDTQYF.

This clone was counted only a few times. The chain carries TRBV7-9 and TRBJ2-4, with 11 bases matching TRBD2. The ends lost 0 bases at V and 2 bases at J; junction bases unmatched: 3. Germline V gene lookup returns CDR1 SEHNR and CDR2 FQNEAQ (reference sequence). The CDR3 spans 17 residues. The CDR3 DNA reads TGTGCCAGCAGCTTAGCCACTAGCGGGGGATCCAAAAACATTCAGTACTTC. It encodes CASSLATSGGSKNIQYF.

V usage is TRBV2 and J usage is TRBJ1-3; D unresolved. Per the germline V gene, CDR1 is SNHLY and CDR2 is FYNNEI. The germline V and J ends were trimmed by 4 bases and 3 bases, with 10 bases remaining between them. The CDR3 contains 14 residues. CDR3 nucleotides: TGTGCCAGCAGTGTTGGGCAGCTTGGAAACACCATATATTTT. As protein: CASSVGQLGNTIYF.

On this clone itself: Sequence at one end of the junction differs from germline and may be a read error. This sequence joins TRBV20-1 and TRBJ2-7, with D maybe TRBD1 (6 bases). The CDR3 is made up of 11 amino acids. The germline V gene has CDR1 DFQATT and CDR2 SNEGSKA (reference sequence). The CDR3 bases are TGCAGTGTTAGAGGGGGATACGAGCAGTACTTC. This gives the protein CSVRGGYEQYF.